This T cell receptor beta chain is drawn from a study of blood T cells in healthy people across ages (dated by TCRdb to between 2015 and 2017). In the study overall: Template switching captured roughly one uniquely barcoded TCR beta cDNA molecule per two T cells in model experiments. Age-related changes in TCR beta repertoire diversity were measured in the study by deep sequencing normalized with unique cDNA molecular identifiers. The donors were divided into four age groups: young (average around 15 years), middle-aged (approximately 41), aged (about 56) and long-lived (about 90). To avoid experimental bias, donors of different ages were distributed randomly across sequencing lanes. Using the same blood draw, the study looked at two additional independent replicas of 1 million unique cDNA reads for two donors, one aged 18 to 30 and the other aged 80 or older. What the research found in general, with its limitations: Donor CMV infection status was unknown, potentially confounding age-related changes in expanded clonotypes. Observed TCR beta diversity correlated strongly with the percentage of naive T cells measured by flow cytometry. As age increased, observed TCR beta diversity per million T cells dropped in a roughly linear way, and a significant reduction was already evident by age around 41. Bulk unsorted PBMC profiling prevented conclusive comparison of naive and antigen-experienced compartments. Estimates of total diversity based on one million sequenced T cells were regarded as lower bounds and as underestimates. Compared with the aged group, the long-lived group had more naive CD4+ T cells, fewer expanded clones and increased TCR diversity, suggesting age selection.

The library was prepared using 5' RACE. Data came from an Illumina HiSeq 2500. A second PCR of about 6 to 12 cycles was performed with a sample-barcoded 5' primer and a J-beta primer mix. Each TCR beta cDNA molecule received a unique molecular identifier from a template-switch 5' adaptor carrying 12 random nucleotides. Each sample yielded at least 3 million CDR3-containing paired-end reads. First-strand cDNA synthesis was performed from all RNA using the Mint cDNA synthesis kit, with priming by a TRBC-specific oligonucleotide. Following uracil-DNA glycosylase treatment, a first 18-cycle PCR with universal primers M1SS and BC2_uni_R was performed on all cDNA. In the source study's methods: Normalization of each sample was performed by random selection of 1 million high-quality reads, each carrying a distinct molecular identifier. Reads with shared molecular identifiers were discarded instead of being binned into consensus sequences. MiTCR, run with a Q25 quality threshold and the strictest error-elimination algorithm, handled CDR3 identification, clonotype clustering and error correction. Lower-bound total TCR beta diversity was estimated with a nonparametric unseen species model using Euler transformation. Using fastp trimming at Q25 and MiXCR clonotype assembly, TCRdb reanalyzed the public sequencing data and kept in-frame beta chains. Each CDR3 protein gets just one entry, which takes the most common genes and DNA from the rows behind it. None of the V and J calls come from the authors' own analysis; TCRdb made them. Across this sample there are more than 1 million distinct CDR3 sequences, with more than 35% seen only once. The ten largest clonotypes hold under 20% of the sample.

The 39 donors, aged about 6 to 95 years, were systemically healthy Caucasian individuals from Russia. Ten milliliters of peripheral blood were drawn from each donor into EDTA-treated Vacutainer tubes. Ficoll-Paque density-gradient centrifugation was used to isolate PBMCs, with at least 7 million per sample. Total RNA was extracted from PBMCs with Trizol reagent, with at least 5 micrograms obtained per sample. For every donor, flow cytometry on a PBMC aliquot measured the percentage of naive CD45RAhigh/CD27high T cells. This clonotype showed up just a few times. Its antigen is unknown. Per-base qualities were not stored, and no clone one base away is much larger. CDR1 and CDR2 (MGHRA, YSYEKL) derive from the germline V gene. From the cysteine up to the phenylalanine, the CDR3 has a length of 16 residues. Solely the CDR3 DNA is kept, with 48 bases framed from the first base. V has 2 bases trimmed and J has 2 bases trimmed; junction bases matching no gene number 7.

Sequenced input: blood. Recombination joined TRBV4-1 with TRBJ1-2; TRBD1 fits 8 bases in the junction. This TCR was sampled from a woman in her sixties or seventies in good health. The sequence in DNA is TGCGCCAGCAGCCAACCGACACAGGGGGAAAACTATGGCTACACCTTC. The encoded protein is CASSQPTQGENYGYTF.